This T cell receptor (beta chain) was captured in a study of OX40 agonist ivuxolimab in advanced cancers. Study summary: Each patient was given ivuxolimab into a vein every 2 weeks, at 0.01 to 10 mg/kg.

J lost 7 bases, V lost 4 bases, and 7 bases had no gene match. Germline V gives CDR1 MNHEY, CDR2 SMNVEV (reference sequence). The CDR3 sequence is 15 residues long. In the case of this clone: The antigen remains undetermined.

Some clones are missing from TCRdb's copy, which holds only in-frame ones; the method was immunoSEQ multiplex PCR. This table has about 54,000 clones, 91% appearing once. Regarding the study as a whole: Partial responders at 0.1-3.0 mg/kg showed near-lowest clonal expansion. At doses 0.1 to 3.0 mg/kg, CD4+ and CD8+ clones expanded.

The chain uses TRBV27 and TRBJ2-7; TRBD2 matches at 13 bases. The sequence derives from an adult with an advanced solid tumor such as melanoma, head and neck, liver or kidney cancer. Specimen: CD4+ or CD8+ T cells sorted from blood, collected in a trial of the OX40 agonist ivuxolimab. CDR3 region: CASSSRLAGGGEQYF. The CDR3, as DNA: TGTGCCAGCAGTTCAAGACTAGCGGGGGGCGGGGAGCAGTACTTC.